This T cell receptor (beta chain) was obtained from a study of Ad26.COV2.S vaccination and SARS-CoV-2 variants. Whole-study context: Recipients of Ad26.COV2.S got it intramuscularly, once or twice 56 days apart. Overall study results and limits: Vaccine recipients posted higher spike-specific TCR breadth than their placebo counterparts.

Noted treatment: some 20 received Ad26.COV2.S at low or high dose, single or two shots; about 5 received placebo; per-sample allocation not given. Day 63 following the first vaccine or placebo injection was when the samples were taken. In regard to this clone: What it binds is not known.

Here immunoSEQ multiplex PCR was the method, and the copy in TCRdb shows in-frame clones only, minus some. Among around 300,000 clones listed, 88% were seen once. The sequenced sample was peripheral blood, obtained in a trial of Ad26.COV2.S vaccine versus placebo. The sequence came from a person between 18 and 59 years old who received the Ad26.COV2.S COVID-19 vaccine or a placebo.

DNA for the CDR3: TGTGCCAGCAGCTTAGGGGGGATTAACACTGAAGCTTTCTTT. Translated: CASSLGGINTEAFF. The V call is TRBV7-3, the J call TRBJ1-1, with D perhaps TRBD1 (5 bases). This CDR3 region has 14 residues. V shed 2 bases and J shed 2 bases, with 9 bases lying between them. Germline CDR1 SGHTA, CDR2 FQGTGA. The whole variable domain, filled in from reference TRBV7-3 and TRBJ1-1, reads GAGVSQTPSNKVTEKGKYVELRCDPISGHTALYWYRQSLGQGPEFLIYFQGTGAADDSGLPNDRFFAVRPEGSVSTLKIQRTERGDSAVYLCASSLGGINTEAFFGQGTRLTVV.